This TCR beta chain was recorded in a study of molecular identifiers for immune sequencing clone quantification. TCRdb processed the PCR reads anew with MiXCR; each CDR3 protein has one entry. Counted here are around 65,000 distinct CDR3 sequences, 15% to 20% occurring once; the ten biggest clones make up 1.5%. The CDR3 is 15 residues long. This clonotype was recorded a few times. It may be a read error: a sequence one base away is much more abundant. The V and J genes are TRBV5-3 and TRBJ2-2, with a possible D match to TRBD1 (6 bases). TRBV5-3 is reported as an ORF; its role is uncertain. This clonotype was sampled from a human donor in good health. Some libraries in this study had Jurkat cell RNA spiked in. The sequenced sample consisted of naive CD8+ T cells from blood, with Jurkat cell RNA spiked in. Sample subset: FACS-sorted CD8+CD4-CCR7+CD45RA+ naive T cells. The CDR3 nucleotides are TGTGCCAGCAGCTTGGGTCAGGGGAACACCGGGGAGCCGTTTTTT. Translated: CASSLGQGNTGEPFF.